The 6 T cell receptor beta chains listed next were all sequenced from one sample in a study of T cells in Graves' hyperthyroidism and ophthalmopathy. TCR beta CDR3 sequences were amplified from RNA transcripts. TCR CDR3 underwent first-round RT-PCR with the HTBI primer set. TCRdb called the multiplex PCR reads again in MiXCR, with one record for every CDR3 protein. Of 500,000 to 650,000 distinct CDR3 sequences detected, about 14% appear once; the ten largest clones hold around 13%. Material for sequencing was blood. These receptors all come from a woman between 40 and 55 years old with Graves' hyperthyroidism.

This clonotype was counted ten times or more. V and J are TRBV6-1 and TRBJ1-4, with D hard to call. CDR1 and CDR2 from the germline V gene are MNHNS and SASEGT. Deletions cut 7 bases from V and 1 base from J, with 13 bases between. There are 15 residues in the CDR3. Here the CDR3 DNA reads TGTGCCAGCATCGGGCCCCGGGGAACTAATGAAAAACTGTTTTTT. It codes for CASIGPRGTNEKLFF.

This clonotype came up many times. The chain uses TRBV12-3 or TRBV12-4 and TRBJ1-5; no firm D call. There are 12 residues in the CDR3. The germline V and J ends were trimmed by 7 bases and 7 bases, with 11 bases remaining between them. CDR3 residues: CASMGVGQPQHF. DNA of the CDR3: TGTGCCAGCATGGGCGTAGGGCAGCCCCAGCATTTT.

As to this clonotype: This may stem from a read error, because a much larger clone lies one nucleotide away. The chain carries TRBV28 and TRBJ2-6, with unresolved D. Germline V gene data show CDR1 as MDHEN and CDR2 as SYDVKM. The CDR3 loop spans 15 amino acids. The CDR3 loop reads CASILLRSGANVLTF. CDR3 nucleotides: TGTGCCAGCATTTTACTCCGCTCTGGGGCCAACGTCCTGACTTTC.

This clonotype was seen repeatedly, ten times or more. J is TRBJ2-1 and V is TRBV2; 13 positions agree with TRBD2. This CDR3 has 17 amino acids. V shed 4 bases and J 8 bases; nucleotides not matched to a gene: 11. Germline CDR1 SNHLY, CDR2 FYNNEI. The CDR3 DNA follows: TGTGCCAGCAGTGGACAGACTAGCGGGGGGATACGGGATGAGCAGTTCTTC. It encodes CASSGQTSGGIRDEQFF.

The chain is built from TRBV7-9 and TRBJ2-7; 10 positions match TRBD1. The CDR3 has 15 amino acids. The germline V gene has CDR1 SEHNR and CDR2 FQNEAQ (reference sequence). The J segment lost 2 bases and the V segment lost 5 bases, leaving 6 bases of the junction unmatched. The chain's CDR3 is CASSTRDRGTYEQYF. CDR3 nucleotides: TGTGCCAGCAGCACCCGGGACAGGGGAACCTACGAGCAGTACTTC.

This clonotype was counted between two and nine times. V gene TRBV10-2 combines with J gene TRBJ1-1; no clear D gene. Germline CDR1 and CDR2: WSHSY and SAAADI. Trimming shortened V by 0 bases and J by 5 bases, and 13 bases separated the two germline ends. The CDR3 runs 15 residues. CDR3 DNA sequence: TGCGCCAGCAGTGAGTCAGTCGCGACTGGGACTGAAGCTTTCTTT. It codes for CASSESVATGTEAFF.